This T cell receptor (beta chain) was obtained from a study of T cell repertoires in cytomegalovirus infection. In the study overall: An indication of both CMV infection and matching HLA type came from public TCR beta signatures. General study points: What dominated the ex vivo response were HLA-C-restricted CMV-specific TCR beta clonotypes. Summed frequency of shared TCR beta families picked out CMV carriers who also had the relevant HLA.

A few counts support this clonotype. The antigen is not known. The V end was cut by 3 bases, the J end by 1 base, with 7 bases between. The CDR3 totals 13 residues. Germline assignment: CDR1 SQVTM and CDR2 ANQGSEA. One entry per CDR3 protein, called by TCRdb with MiXCR from the reads. The table has 200,000 to 300,000 distinct CDR3 sequences, approximately 13% seen once. The V call is TRBV29-1, the J call TRBJ2-1, with D unresolved. Sequences were obtained from PBMCs. This receptor was taken from a human donor in good health (CMV status not recorded). Some clones in this sample may be carry-over from other donors' samples. CDR3 sequence reads: CSVDGESYNEQFF. The CDR3 coding sequence is TGCAGCGTTGATGGGGAATCCTACAATGAGCAGTTCTTC.